The 16 T cell receptor beta chains below come from one sample, sequenced in a study of cytomegalovirus exposure and HLA in healthy donors. Vbeta (60) and Jbeta (13) primers were used in the PCR. TCRdb's table, derived via immunoSEQ multiplex PCR, lists solely in-frame clones and lacks some. Of about 190,000 clones in the sample, roughly four fifths were seen once. Material: PBMCs. Every receptor here comes from a woman in her 30s in good health and CMV-seropositive.

The chain employs TRBV10-3 and TRBJ2-3, with TRBD2 matching 8 bases. With V trimmed by 8 bases and J by 7 bases, 8 bases remained unmatched. This CDR3 region has 13 residues. Germline V lookup: CDR1 ENHRY, CDR2 SYGVKD. The CDR3 coding sequence is TGTGCCATCTCCCCGGGAGGGCCAAATACGCAGTATTTT. This codes for CAISPGGPNTQYF.

This chain joins TRBV2 and TRBJ2-3; 13 bases agree with TRBD2. The J segment lost 4 bases and the V segment lost 8 bases, leaving 6 bases of the junction unmatched. Germline loops: CDR1 SNHLY, CDR2 FYNNEI. This CDR3 spans 15 amino acids. The CDR3 DNA sequence: TGTGCCAGCCGTTGGACTAGCGGGAGTGCAGATACGCAGTATTTT. Protein product: CASRWTSGSADTQYF. Drawing the rest from reference TRBV2 and TRBJ2-3, the complete variable domain is EPEVTQTPSHQVTQMGQEVILRCVPISNHLYFYWYRQILGQKVEFLVSFYNNEISEKSEIFDDQFSVERPDGSNFTLKIRSTKLEDSAMYFCASRWTSGSADTQYFGPGTRLTVL.

V usage is TRBV5-4 and J usage is TRBJ2-1, with a tentative D call TRBD1 (6 bases). The V gene's germline CDR1 is SGHNT and CDR2 YYREEE (reference sequence). V lost 0 bases, J lost 6 bases, and 10 bases lay in between. This CDR3 is built from 14 residues. CDR3 DNA: TGTGCCAGCAGCTTGGACAGGGTGGTCAATGAGCAGTTCTTC. This sequence encodes CASSLDRVVNEQFF.

V gene TRBV7-9 combines with J gene TRBJ1-1; TRBD1 matches 7 bases. Germline assignment: CDR1 SEHNR and CDR2 FQNEAQ (reference sequence). The CDR3 has 12 amino acids. V lost 1 base and J lost 8; bases outside the gene matches: 1. CDR3 protein: CASSLEGGEAFF. The DNA for the CDR3 is TGTGCCAGCAGCTTAGAAGGGGGCGAAGCTTTCTTT.

This clone was seen just once. The chain has TRBV25-1 and TRBJ1-5; D remains unclear. The V end was cut by 8 bases, the J end by 7 bases, with 6 bases between. Germline V CDR1 and CDR2: MGHDK, SYGVNS. The CDR3 contains 10 residues. The CDR3 bases are TGTGCCAGCGCTCGGCAGCCCCAGCATTTT. This gives the protein CASARQPQHF.

V is TRBV15 and J is TRBJ2-1; TRBD2 matches at 8 bases. Germline lookup yields CDR1 LNHNV and CDR2 YYDKDF (reference sequence). This CDR3 contains 14 residues. V shed 3 bases and J 6 bases; nucleotides not matched to a gene: 4. Here the CDR3 DNA reads TGTGCCACCAGCAGTCCCGGGACTAGCAATGAGCAGTTCTTC. It translates to CATSSPGTSNEQFF.

The chain employs TRBV5-4 and TRBJ2-1; possibly TRBD2 for D (6 bases). Between the trimmed V and J ends, which lost 4 bases and 6 bases, there was a span of 17 bases. There are 15 residues in the CDR3. Germline V lookup: CDR1 SGHNT, CDR2 YYREEE (reference sequence). The CDR3 coding sequence is TGTGCCAGCAGCACTATATCTAGCGCGATCAATGAGCAGTTCTTC. It codes for CASSTISSAINEQFF.

The V and J genes are TRBV28 and TRBJ1-2; TRBD1 matches 7 bases. The V gene's germline CDR1 is MDHEN and CDR2 SYDVKM. This CDR3 has 13 residues. The trim removed 11 bases at V and 6 bases at J, leaving 12 bases unmatched. The CDR3: CAPPLKGGHGYTF. The CDR3 region has the DNA TGTGCCCCTCCGCTAAAAGGGGGCCATGGCTACACCTTC.

In this sample, this clone turned up a few times. This chain links TRBV5-5 with TRBJ1-1; D is uncertain. The CDR3 totals 13 residues. V shed 4 bases and J shed 0 bases, with 7 bases lying between them. Germline V gene lookup returns CDR1 SGHKS and CDR2 YYEKEE (reference sequence). The CDR3 spells CASSLGVNTEAFF. In DNA form, the CDR3 reads TGTGCCAGCAGCCTGGGAGTGAACACTGAAGCTTTCTTT.

The CDR3 reads CASSQQGGYTF. Here the CDR3 DNA reads TGTGCCAGCAGCCAACAGGGTGGCTACACCTTC. V and J are TRBV7-9 and TRBJ1-2; D is perhaps TRBD1 (6 bases). Trimming cost V 5 bases and J 7 bases, with 8 bases left between them. Germline CDR1 SEHNR, CDR2 FQNEAQ (reference sequence). The CDR3 runs 11 residues.

The V call is TRBV2, the J call TRBJ2-1; TRBD2 aligns across 8 bases. V shed 7 bases, J shed 0 bases, and the junction held 8 bases outside the gene matches. The length of the CDR3 is 16 residues. Germline assignment: CDR1 SNHLY and CDR2 FYNNEI. CDR3 region: CASNIAGRVSYNEQFF. CDR3 nucleotides: TGTGCCAGCAATATAGCGGGACGAGTCTCCTACAATGAGCAGTTCTTC.

The V call is TRBV4-1, the J call TRBJ1-5; D is ambiguous. Germline V lookup: CDR1 MGHRA, CDR2 YSYEKL. The CDR3 runs to 12 residues. V lost 3 bases and J lost 4, with 4 bases in between. The CDR3 coding sequence is TGCGCCAGCAGCCATGTAAATCAGCCCCAGCATTTT. Translated, it gives CASSHVNQPQHF.

This clone was counted between two and nine times. The rearrangement uses TRBV2 and TRBJ2-1; 8 bases map to TRBD1. This CDR3 is built from 11 residues. V was clipped by 8 bases and J by 9 bases; unmatched bases: 3. Per germline, CDR1 SNHLY and CDR2 FYNNEI. DNA of the CDR3: TGTGCCAGCGGACAGGGTAGTGAGCAGTTCTTC. It specifies CASGQGSEQFF.

The chain's CDR3 is CASGGGSSYNEQFF. CDR3 in DNA: TGTGCCAGCGGAGGCGGGAGCTCCTACAATGAGCAGTTCTTC. The chain is built from TRBV19 and TRBJ2-1; 7 bases map to TRBD2. CDR1 is LNHDA and CDR2 is SQIVND in the germline V gene (reference sequence). After removal of 9 bases from V and 0 bases from J, the junction contained 5 bases not matched to a gene. The CDR3 sequence is 14 residues long.

This clone occurred once. The chain employs TRBV27 and TRBJ2-1, with TRBD2 matching over 10 bases. The V segment lost 3 bases and the J segment 4 bases; nucleotides outside the gene matches: 3. Germline assignment: CDR1 MNHEY and CDR2 SMNVEV (reference sequence). The CDR3 is 15 amino acids. The CDR3 DNA is TGTGCCAGCAGTTTTAGGACTAGCGGATACAATGAGCAGTTCTTC. Encoded protein: CASSFRTSGYNEQFF.

This clone appeared a few times. The V gene is TRBV28, the J gene TRBJ2-5, with 9 positions matching TRBD2. V dropped 8 bases and J dropped 1; count of bases not matched to a gene: 8. Germline lookup yields CDR1 MDHEN and CDR2 SYDVKM. The CDR3 spans 15 residues. CDR3 loop: CASGSSGNLQETQYF. The CDR3, as DNA: TGTGCCAGCGGGTCTAGCGGGAACCTCCAAGAGACCCAGTACTTC. The variable domain in full, completed from reference TRBV28 and TRBJ2-5, reads DVKVTQSSRYLVKRTGEKVFLECVQDMDHENMFWYRQDPGLGLRLIYFSYDVKMKEKGDIPEGYSVSREKKERFSLILESASTNQTSMYLCASGSSGNLQETQYFGPGTRLLVL.